The next 2 T cell receptor beta chains were all read from a single sample in a study of T cell repertoires in cytomegalovirus infection. TCRdb independently ran MiXCR on the reads; one entry per CDR3 protein. Among approximately 70,000 distinct CDR3 sequences, 20% to 25% were seen once, and the ten largest hold about 72%. Their target antigens are unknown. The starting material was CD8+ T cells from cultured PBMCs, obtained from culture after CMV antigen stimulation. The receptors originated from a human donor in good health (CMV status not recorded). Some clones in this sample may be carry-over from other donors' samples.

This clonotype has a count of ten or more. The gene calls are TRBV6-2 or TRBV6-3 and TRBJ1-1; unclear D gene. The CDR3 runs to 13 residues. V shed 5 bases and J shed 1 base, with 8 bases lying between them. From germline, CDR1 is MNHEY and CDR2 SVGEGT. The CDR3 sequence: CASSDAPNTEAFF. The CDR3 nucleotides read TGTGCCAGCAGTGACGCCCCGAACACTGAAGCTTTCTTT.

This clonotype was picked up a small number of times. V gene TRBV4-1 combines with J gene TRBJ2-7; D gene uncertain. Looked up from germline, CDR1 is MGHRA and CDR2 is YSYEKL. The V end lost 0 bases, the J end lost 1 base, and 16 bases lay between the germline ends. The CDR3 runs to 17 residues. CDR3 region: CASSQDKSSRISYEQYF. Here the CDR3 DNA reads TGCGCCAGCAGCCAAGATAAAAGTAGCAGAATATCCTACGAGCAGTACTTC.